Listed below are T cell receptor beta chains from one sample, sequenced in a study of blood T cell repertoires in COVID-19. The assay was immunoSEQ multiplex PCR, and TCRdb's table has in-frame clones only and misses some. Here the sample spans 300,000 to 350,000 clones, over 80% being singletons. The sequencing sample was made of PBMCs or T cells enriched from blood (not recorded which). All receptors derive from a woman younger than 30 who had recovered from COVID-19. Each CDR3 is given with its conserved first and last residue. The order of the fields is V gene, J gene, D gene, clone size, CDR3 protein, CDR3 DNA. D genes are given only for firm matches. Rows may omit the clone size; those that give it use once, few, many or a size class.

TRBV7-9	TRBJ1-4	-	-	CASSPPPANEKLFF	TGTGCCAGCAGCCCCCCCCCAGCTAATGAAAAACTGTTTTTT
TRBV27	TRBJ1-5	-	-	CASGFRGRMGNQPQHF	TGTGCCAGCGGATTCAGGGGTAGAATGGGCAATCAGCCCCAGCATTTT
TRBV7-6	TRBJ2-6	-	-	CASSSGFGANVLTF	TGTGCCAGCAGCTCAGGGTTCGGGGCCAACGTCCTGACTTTC
TRBV19	TRBJ2-7	-	-	CASSITSEIFYEQYF	TGTGCCAGTAGTATCACCAGCGAAATTTTCTACGAGCAGTACTTC
TRBV27	TRBJ2-1	TRBD2	-	CASSPAGGPGNEQFF	TGTGCCAGCAGTCCCGCGGGGGGCCCCGGGAATGAGCAGTTCTTC
TRBV6-2/TRBV6-3	TRBJ2-1	-	-	CASSYHRANEQFF	TGTGCCAGCAGTTACCACAGGGCTAATGAGCAGTTCTTC
TRBV28	TRBJ1-2	-	-	CASRKPTAYGYTF	TGTGCCAGCAGAAAACCGACAGCCTATGGCTACACCTTC
TRBV5-4	TRBJ2-7	-	-	CASSFSPLSYEQYF	TGTGCCAGCAGCTTTAGCCCCTTATCCTACGAGCAGTACTTC
TRBV30	TRBJ1-1	-	-	CAWARGNTEAFF	TGTGCCTGGGCCAGGGGGAACACTGAAGCTTTCTTT
TRBV30	TRBJ1-2	-	-	CAWRGRYGYTF	TGTGCCTGGAGGGGCCGCTATGGCTACACCTTC
TRBV19	TRBJ2-3	TRBD2	-	CASSTWASGSDTQYF	TGTGCCAGTAGTACGTGGGCTAGCGGGAGTGATACGCAGTATTTT
TRBV28	TRBJ1-4	-	-	CASSLWVTKKLFF	TGTGCCAGCAGTTTGTGGGTTACTAAAAAACTGTTTTTT
TRBV7-2	TRBJ1-2	-	-	CASSPAPGHSDGYTF	TGTGCCAGCAGCCCAGCCCCTGGGCATTCGGATGGCTACACCTTC
TRBV5-1	TRBJ2-1	TRBD1	few	CASSGQGSSYNEQFF	TGCGCCAGCTCCGGACAGGGAAGCTCCTACAATGAGCAGTTCTTC
TRBV7-2	TRBJ2-3	-	-	CASRQNRVGTDTQYF	TGTGCCAGCAGACAGAACAGGGTTGGCACAGATACGCAGTATTTT
TRBV4-2	TRBJ1-5	-	-	CASSQEEARQPQHF	TGTGCCAGCAGCCAAGAAGAAGCCCGGCAGCCCCAGCATTTT
TRBV28	TRBJ2-1	TRBD2	-	CASSLSPPLAGNDNEQFF	TGTGCCAGCAGTTTATCTCCCCCGCTAGCGGGCAATGACAATGAGCAGTTCTTC
TRBV7-6	TRBJ2-7	TRBD1	-	CASSSAGQGYEQYF	TGTGCCAGCAGCTCAGCGGGACAGGGTTACGAGCAGTACTTC
TRBV7-2	TRBJ2-1	TRBD1	-	CASSLRTGDQQFF	TGTGCCAGCAGCTTAAGGACAGGGGATCAGCAGTTCTTC
TRBV2	TRBJ1-1	-	once	CASREQATEAFF	TGTGCCAGCAGAGAACAGGCAACTGAAGCTTTCTTT
TRBV6-2/TRBV6-3	TRBJ2-1	TRBD2	-	CASSPPAGGKDEQFF	TGTGCCAGCAGTCCACCGGCGGGAGGAAAGGATGAGCAGTTCTTC
TRBV28	TRBJ1-2	-	-	CASSLIRSHYGYTF	TGTGCCAGCAGTTTAATCAGGTCGCACTATGGCTACACCTTC